This is a list of T cell receptor beta chains from one sample in a study of cytomegalovirus exposure and HLA in healthy donors. Assay used: immunoSEQ multiplex PCR; TCRdb lists only in-frame clones, some missing. The sample includes about 250,000 clones, about 83% of them seen just once. The sequencing input was PBMCs. These TCRs come from a young man in good health and CMV-seronegative. CDR3s include the opening cysteine and the closing phenylalanine or tryptophan. Each record gives: CDR3 DNA, CDR3 protein, J gene, CDR3 length, D gene, V gene, clone size. The D gene is left open where the match is weak. The size field is filled for only some rows; it gives once, few, many or a size class.

CDR3nt: TGCGCCAGCAGCCAAGAAACTAGCGGGAGGGCTACGCAGTATTTT
CDR3aa: CASSQETSGRATQYF
j_gene: TRBJ2-3
len: 15
d_gene: TRBD2
v_gene: TRBV4-3
abundance: -

CDR3nt: TGTGCCAGCAGCTTGATTCAGGGCGCGAATTCACCCCTCCACTTT
CDR3aa: CASSLIQGANSPLHF
j_gene: TRBJ1-6
len: 15
d_gene: -
v_gene: TRBV5-5
abundance: -

CDR3nt: TGTGCCAGCAGCTTGGTCGACAGGGATAGGGACACTGAAGCTTTCTTT
CDR3aa: CASSLVDRDRDTEAFF
j_gene: TRBJ1-1
len: 16
d_gene: TRBD1
v_gene: TRBV5-4
abundance: -

CDR3nt: TGTGCCACCAGCCTGCGACAGGGTGGTGCTGAAGCTTTCTTT
CDR3aa: CATSLRQGGAEAFF
j_gene: TRBJ1-1
len: 14
d_gene: TRBD1
v_gene: TRBV15
abundance: -

CDR3nt: TGCGCCAGGGCGGGGTTCACAGAGACCCAGTACTTC
CDR3aa: CARAGFTETQYF
j_gene: TRBJ2-5
len: 12
d_gene: -
v_gene: TRBV23-1
abundance: -

CDR3nt: TGCAGCGTCACCGGGACAGTCACCGGGGAGCTGTTTTTT
CDR3aa: CSVTGTVTGELFF
j_gene: TRBJ2-2
len: 13
d_gene: TRBD1
v_gene: TRBV29-1
abundance: -

CDR3nt: TGTGCCAGCAGTAGGACAGGGGAAACAGATACGCAGTATTTT
CDR3aa: CASSRTGETDTQYF
j_gene: TRBJ2-3
len: 14
d_gene: TRBD1
v_gene: TRBV25-1
abundance: -

CDR3nt: TGCGCCAGCAGCCGACTCCCGGGACAGGGGCCCTCCGAGCAGTACTTC
CDR3aa: CASSRLPGQGPSEQYF
j_gene: TRBJ2-7
len: 16
d_gene: TRBD1
v_gene: TRBV5-1
abundance: -

CDR3nt: TGTGCCAGCAGCTTAAGTCGGGGACAGGGCCCCGGGGAGCTGTTTTTT
CDR3aa: CASSLSRGQGPGELFF
j_gene: TRBJ2-2
len: 16
d_gene: TRBD1
v_gene: TRBV7-8
abundance: -

CDR3nt: TGTGCCAGCAGTTTCTTAGGGGGCGAGCAGTACTTC
CDR3aa: CASSFLGGEQYF
j_gene: TRBJ2-7
len: 12
d_gene: -
v_gene: TRBV27
abundance: -

CDR3nt: TGCGCCAGCAGCCCCGATGGAGATCTCACAGATACGCAGTATTTT
CDR3aa: CASSPDGDLTDTQYF
j_gene: TRBJ2-3
len: 15
d_gene: -
v_gene: TRBV4-3
abundance: -

CDR3nt: TGTGCCACGAATTCACCCCTCCACTTT
CDR3aa: CATNSPLHF
j_gene: TRBJ1-6
len: 9
d_gene: -
v_gene: TRBV10-3
abundance: -

CDR3nt: TGTGCCAACTACAACAGGGTAATGAACACTGAAGCTTTCTTT
CDR3aa: CANYNRVMNTEAFF
j_gene: TRBJ1-1
len: 14
d_gene: -
v_gene: TRBV18
abundance: -

CDR3nt: TGCGCCAGCAGCCAAGGGCCCTTTACTAGCGGGGGAGCGCACACCGGGGAGCTGTTTTTT
CDR3aa: CASSQGPFTSGGAHTGELFF
j_gene: TRBJ2-2
len: 20
d_gene: TRBD2
v_gene: TRBV4-1
abundance: once